Each of the 10 T cell receptor beta chains below was sequenced from the same sample in a study of blood T cell repertoires in COVID-19. Sequencing used immunoSEQ multiplex PCR; TCRdb keeps in-frame clones, though not all of them. There are around 160,000 clones in the sample; roughly 90% occur only once, and under 3% lies in the top ten. The specimen sequenced was peripheral blood. The receptors stem from a human donor in a cohort sampled during active COVID-19.

V gene TRBV5-1 combines with J gene TRBJ1-6; D might be TRBD1 (5 bases). This CDR3 comprises 15 residues. V shed 3 bases and J shed 8 bases, with 15 bases lying between them. Germline CDR1 reads SGHRS; CDR2 reads YFSETQ. This CDR3 reads CASSWRRGVDSPLHF. CDR3 DNA sequence: TGCGCCAGCAGCTGGCGGAGGGGTGTGGATTCACCCCTCCACTTT.

The table lists this clone with a few counts. The V gene is TRBV6-6, the J gene TRBJ1-2, with D perhaps TRBD1 (5 bases). Germline V gene lookup returns CDR1 MNHNY and CDR2 SVGAGI (reference sequence). The CDR3 contains 14 residues. V gave up 8 bases and J gave up 4 bases, with 17 bases separating them. CDR3 amino acids: CASRDQGFPYGYTF. As DNA, the CDR3 is TGTGCCAGCCGTGACCAGGGTTTCCCCTATGGCTACACCTTC.

The chain links TRBV6-2 or TRBV6-3 to TRBJ2-7, with D unresolved. The ends were cut back, 5 bases at V and 0 bases at J, with 26 bases in the middle. The germline V gene has CDR1 MNHEY and CDR2 SVGEGT. The CDR3 has 19 residues. CDR3 DNA: TGTGCCAGCAGTCCCTCCCTCTTCCTGACTGGTAAATTCTCCTACGAGCAGTACTTC. Translation: CASSPSLFLTGKFSYEQYF.

The CDR3 nucleotides are TGTGCCAGCAGCTTCCTGAACACCGGGGAGCTGTTTTTT. Encoded protein: CASSFLNTGELFF. The V call is TRBV11-1, the J call TRBJ2-2; D is unclear. Germline lookup yields CDR1 SGHAT and CDR2 FQDESV (reference sequence). Trimming shortened V by 3 bases and J by 1 base, and 3 bases separated the two germline ends. The CDR3 spans 13 residues.

The chain carries TRBV7-2 and TRBJ2-1; TRBD2 aligns across 7 bases. With V trimmed by 6 bases and J by 10 bases, 15 bases remained unmatched. The V gene's germline CDR1 is SGHTA and CDR2 FQGNSA. The CDR3 length is 15 residues. CDR3 in amino acids: CASRPRVGIAGEQFF. The CDR3 DNA sequence: TGTGCCAGCAGACCAAGGGTTGGGATAGCGGGCGAGCAGTTCTTC. The complete variable domain, with remaining parts taken from reference TRBV7-2 and TRBJ2-1, reads GAGVSQSPSNKVTEKGKDVELRCDPISGHTALYWYRQSLGQGLEFLIYFQGNSAPDKSGLPSDRFSAERTGGSVSTLTIQRTQQEDSAVYLCASRPRVGIAGEQFFGPGTRLTVL.

This chain joins TRBV5-8 and TRBJ1-4; 8 bases are a match to TRBD1. Germline V CDR1 and CDR2: SGHTS, YDEGEE. V was pared by 1 base and J by 5 bases, with 10 bases of the junction left unmatched. The length of the CDR3 is 17 residues. CDR3 loop: CASSLPGGRSLNEKLFF. For the CDR3, the DNA is TGTGCCAGCAGCTTGCCAGGGGGCAGATCGCTAAATGAAAAACTGTTTTTT.

V usage is TRBV27 and J usage is TRBJ2-7, with 12 bases fitting TRBD2. After removal of 5 bases from V and 3 bases from J, the junction contained 11 bases not matched to a gene. The germline CDR1 and CDR2 sequences are MNHEY and SMNVEV (reference sequence). The CDR3 totals 17 residues. This CDR3 is CASSALPLAGGLYEQYF. In DNA, the CDR3 is TGTGCCAGCAGTGCGCTTCCCCTAGCGGGAGGGCTCTACGAGCAGTACTTC.

The chain is built from TRBV7-3 and TRBJ2-3; possible D gene TRBD1, 5 bases. The CDR3 has 16 amino acids. Germline CDR1 is SGHTA and CDR2 is FQGTGA. V was pared by 1 base and J by 5 bases, with 16 bases between. CDR3 region: CASSLMHLSQGDTQYF. CDR3 sequence (DNA): TGTGCCAGCAGCTTAATGCACTTATCGCAGGGAGATACGCAGTATTTT.

This chain joins TRBV28 and TRBJ1-5; no clear D. The V and J ends lost 4 bases and 2 bases respectively, with 15 bases between them. Germline CDR1 reads MDHEN; CDR2 reads SYDVKM. CDR3 size: 16 residues. The CDR3 DNA reads TGTGCCAGCAGTTCACCCCGGGTGGGTGGCAATCAGCCCCAGCATTTT. This encodes CASSSPRVGGNQPQHF.

The chain couples TRBV7-6 to TRBJ2-1, with 7 bases that match TRBD1. The CDR3 sequence is 14 residues long. Germline V gene data show CDR1 as SGHVS and CDR2 as FNYEAQ. J lost 6 bases, V lost 1 base, and 3 bases had no gene match. The CDR3 DNA reads as TGTGCCAGCAGCTTAGGACAGGGCTCCAATGAGCAGTTCTTC. It yields the protein CASSLGQGSNEQFF.